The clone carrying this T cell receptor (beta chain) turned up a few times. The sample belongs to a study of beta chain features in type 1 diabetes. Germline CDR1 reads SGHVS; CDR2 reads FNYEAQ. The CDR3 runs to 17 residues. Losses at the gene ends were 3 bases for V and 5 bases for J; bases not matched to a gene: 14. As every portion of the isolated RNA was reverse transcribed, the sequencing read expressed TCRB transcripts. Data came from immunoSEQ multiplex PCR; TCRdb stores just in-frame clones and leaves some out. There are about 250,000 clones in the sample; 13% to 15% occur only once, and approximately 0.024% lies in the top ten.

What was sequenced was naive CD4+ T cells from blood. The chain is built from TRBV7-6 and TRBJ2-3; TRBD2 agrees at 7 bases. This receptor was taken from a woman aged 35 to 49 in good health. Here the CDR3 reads CASSFKAGQGLGDTQYF. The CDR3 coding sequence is TGTGCCAGCAGCTTTAAAGCGGGGCAGGGCTTGGGAGATACGCAGTATTTT.